The subject of this entry is one TCR beta chain. Its target is unknown. These data are taken from a study of CD8+ T cells in alopecia areata. For the study at large: It was 6 to 18 months of tofacitinib, and then there were 6 months off drug.

J lost 5 bases, V lost 2 bases, and 7 bases had no gene match. This CDR3 has 16 residues. The germline V gene has CDR1 MNHEY and CDR2 SVGAGI. Extraction of RNA preceded its reverse transcription into cDNA, which served as the sequencing template. Profiling relied on immunoSEQ multiplex PCR, and the TCRdb table lists in-frame clones only, not all of them. The sample contains around 190,000 clones, under 80% of which appear only once. Study conclusions and caveats: Normal-skin resident alphabeta T cells also appear among scalp sample sequences. The treated group had a single nonresponder, limiting CD8+ expansion-response conclusions.

Documented treatment: oral pan-JAK inhibitor, 5-10 mg twice daily. Alopecia areata patients had lesional scalp punch biopsies and peripheral blood taken from them. The chain employs TRBV6-5 and TRBJ2-3, with 10 bases aligning to TRBD2. The receptor's source is a human donor with alopecia areata. Sample: CD4+ T cells sorted from blood, taken around week 47, from a patient treated with tofacitinib. CDR3 amino acids: CASSYDLAGVQDTQYF. The CDR3 DNA is TGTGCCAGCAGTTACGACCTAGCGGGGGTCCAAGATACGCAGTATTTT.